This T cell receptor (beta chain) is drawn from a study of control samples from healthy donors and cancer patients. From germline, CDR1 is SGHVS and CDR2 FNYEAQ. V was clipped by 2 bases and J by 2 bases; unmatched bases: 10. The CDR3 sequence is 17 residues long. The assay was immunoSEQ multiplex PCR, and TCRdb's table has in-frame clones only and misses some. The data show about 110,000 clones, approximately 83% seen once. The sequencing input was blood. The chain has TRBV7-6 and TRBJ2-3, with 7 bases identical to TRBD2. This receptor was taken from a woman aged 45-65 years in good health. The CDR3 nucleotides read TGTGCCAGCAGCTTACGGGAGGACGGGGCTCACACAGATACGCAGTATTTT. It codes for CASSLREDGAHTDTQYF.